This T cell receptor (beta chain) was sequenced during a study of CD8+CD57+ T cells in acquired aplastic anemia. Selection for sequencing was limited to patients who had shown CD8+CD57+ cell expansion by flow cytometry. Among the patients, all had severe acquired aplastic anemia. The CDR3 is made up of 16 amino acids. Germline CDR1 reads SGHDN; CDR2 reads FVKESK. V lost 4 bases and J 0 bases, leaving 12 bases between the germline ends. In this sample, this clonotype turned up many times. Genomic DNA provided the template from which TCR beta VDJ and CDR3 profiles were obtained. TCRdb passed the reads through MiXCR, listing each CDR3 protein once. Among more than 250,000 distinct CDR3 sequences listed, roughly 82% were seen once.

V and J are TRBV14 and TRBJ2-2, with a tentative D call TRBD2 (7 bases). Sequencing used sorted CD4+, CD8+, or CD8+CD57+ T cells (not recorded which) from PBMCs. The sequence came from a human donor with aplastic anemia. Here the CDR3 reads CASSLKGGSNTGELFF. Here the CDR3 DNA reads TGTGCCAGCAGCCTAAAGGGGGGGTCGAACACCGGGGAGCTGTTTTTT.